This T cell receptor (beta chain) was observed in a study of T cells in Graves' hyperthyroidism and ophthalmopathy. Study outcomes and limitations: The model forecast ophthalmopathy, anticipating it by a median around 6.5 months before onset.

The sample, blood from the first hyperthyroidism diagnosis, precedes any ophthalmopathy symptoms. Trimming at V came to 6 bases and at J to 7 bases, leaving 12 bases not matched to a gene. Germline-derived CDR1 and CDR2 are MNHNS and SASEGT. The CDR3 has 16 residues. What was amplified from RNA transcripts were TCR beta CDR3 regions. HTBI primers were used for first-round RT-PCR of the TCR CDR3. TCRdb reprocessed the multiplex PCR reads with MiXCR, giving one entry per CDR3 protein. The table shows about 270,000 distinct CDR3 sequences, with around 15% occurring only once. Turning to this clonotype: Its antigen is unidentified.

V is TRBV6-1 and J is TRBJ2-7; 13 nucleotides line up with TRBD2. The receptor's source is a woman between 45 and 65 years old with Graves' hyperthyroidism that later progressed to Graves' ophthalmopathy. The specimen was blood. The CDR3, as DNA: TGTGCCAGCAGGCAGTCACTAGCGGGAGGGCTGAGGGAGCAGTACTTC. It translates to CASRQSLAGGLREQYF.